This T cell receptor beta chain was sequenced for a study of blood T cell repertoires in COVID-19 (dated by TCRdb to 2018 to 2020). Context from the whole study: The collaborator samples originated in the United States, Italy and Spain and spanned the acute and convalescent phases of COVID-19. The material from the prospective study consisted of cDNA or gDNA derived from T cells, B-cell-depleted T cells, or PBMCs. Deeply sampled blood TCRbeta repertoires from subjects exposed to, actively infected with, or recovered from COVID-19 were included in the dataset. A freely available public database, intended as a resource for researchers studying the immune response to SARS-CoV-2, is where the repertoires were released. The samples were drawn from two sources: the first 160 participants of the ongoing ImmuneRACE study, and 1,254 subjects contributed by 6 global collaborators. A de-identified subject ID, COVID-19 status, age in years and sex were almost always included in the sample metadata. Where available, HLA class I and class II types were taken from metadata supplied by the sample provider and were not determined by assay-based typing.

TCRbeta CDR3 regions were amplified from genomic DNA by means of the immunoSEQ Assay, a bias-controlled multiplex PCR. For the original study's pipeline: The number of nucleated cells in each sample was estimated from the amplification of reference gene primers within the assay. Sequence reads were collapsed and filtered to measure the absolute abundance of every unique TCRbeta CDR3 rearrangement. For each sample, productive Simpson clonality was calculated as the square root of Simpson's diversity index across productive rearrangements. Sourced from immuneACCESS, this table was stored by TCRdb with only in-frame sequences that have V and J called. A share of the clones is absent; for the studies checked, an unresolved V gene accounts for under half, and the remainder has no known explanation. From that table come the V and J calls and clone size; the DNA was used to work out D and trimming. For this sample the table gives roughly 400,000 clones, of which around nine tenths were detected only once. About 1.5% of the sample lies in the top ten.

In the prospective study, participants were about 18 to 95 years old, resided in about two dozen geographic areas of the United States, and were enrolled through a virtual design. To assign participants to cohorts, the prospective study relied on clinical history that participants themselves reported in a screening survey and a study questionnaire. A participant counted as exposed if, within 2 weeks of entering the study, that participant had been in contact with someone who had a PCR-confirmed or clinician-diagnosed COVID-19 case. Mobile phlebotomists in the prospective study collected whole blood, serum and a nasopharyngeal or oropharyngeal swab from every participant. Prospective study participants could optionally give additional blood draws and questionnaires over an approximately 2-month period. Before DNA extraction, blood samples from the prospective study were shipped at room temperature or frozen.

In regard to this clone: The clone's antigen remains unknown. No much larger clonotype is one base removed from it; base qualities were not supplied.

The investigation overall reported the following: The amount of clinical and demographic metadata varied by source and participant and was provided uncurated.

The germline V end is reduced by 0 bases and the J end by 8 bases; junction bases left unmatched: 18. Via the germline V gene, CDR1 is MGHRA and CDR2 YSYEKL. Counted from cysteine to phenylalanine, this CDR3 has 21 amino acids. The only DNA kept is the CDR3, 63 bases in frame from the first base. Sequencing was done on a sample of PBMCs or T cells enriched from blood (not recorded which). The sequence was obtained from a woman in her late teens or twenties who had been exposed to COVID-19. The V gene is TRBV4-1 and the J gene is TRBJ2-1; 14 bases in the middle match TRBD2. The DNA reads TGCGCCAGCAGCCAAGATAAGGGGGGACTAGCGGGGGTATATGACCTGGATGAGCAGTTCTTC. The encoded protein is CASSQDKGGLAGVYDLDEQFF.